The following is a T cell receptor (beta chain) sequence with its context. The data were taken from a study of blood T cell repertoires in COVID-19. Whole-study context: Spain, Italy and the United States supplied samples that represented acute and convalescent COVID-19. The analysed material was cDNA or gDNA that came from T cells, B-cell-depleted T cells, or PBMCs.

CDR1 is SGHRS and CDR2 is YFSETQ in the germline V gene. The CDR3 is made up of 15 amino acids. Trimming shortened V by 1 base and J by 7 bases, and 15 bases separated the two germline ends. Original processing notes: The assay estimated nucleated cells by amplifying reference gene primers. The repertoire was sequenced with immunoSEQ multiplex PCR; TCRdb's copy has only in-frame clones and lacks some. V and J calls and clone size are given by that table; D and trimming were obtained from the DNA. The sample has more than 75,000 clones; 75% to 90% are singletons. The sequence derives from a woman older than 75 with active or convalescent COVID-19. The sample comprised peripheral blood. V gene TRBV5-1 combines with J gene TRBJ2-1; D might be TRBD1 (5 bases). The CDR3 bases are TGCGCCAGCAGCTTGATACCAGGGAAAACAAATGAGCAGTTCTTC. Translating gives CASSLIPGKTNEQFF.